This record concerns one TCR beta chain sequence. Germline V CDR1 and CDR2: LGHNA, YNFKEQ. V lost 1 base and J 8 bases, leaving 17 bases between the germline ends. The CDR3 sequence is 15 residues long. This specimen comes from a study of blood T cell repertoires in COVID-19. Authors' processing steps: Amplification from reference gene primers served as the basis for estimated nucleated cell counts. The protocol was immunoSEQ multiplex PCR, while the TCRdb copy is restricted to in-frame clones and leaves out a portion. V and J calls and clone size follow that table, whereas D and trimming were derived from the DNA. The sample lists 330,000 or so clones, approximately 84% seen once, with roughly 3% in the top ten.

This clonotype was obtained from a young woman who had recovered from COVID-19. The material sequenced was PBMCs or T cells enriched from blood (not recorded which). This chain joins TRBV4-2 and TRBJ1-2; D ambiguous. CDR3 amino acids: CASSQVELLLGGYTF. CDR3 DNA sequence: TGTGCCAGCAGCCAAGTAGAACTCCTCTTGGGCGGCTACACCTTC.